Listed here are 27 T cell receptor beta chains from one sample, sequenced in a study of human T cells and chemical hapten exposure. TCRdb redid the calling of the RACE reads with MiXCR, one entry per CDR3 protein. Altogether fewer than 100,000 distinct CDR3 sequences are present, about an eighth being singletons, with the ten largest covering 3.5%. This sample's time point: patch test 1, 2 weeks after DPC sensitization. Treatment meaning: therapeutic diphenylcyclopropenone sensitization with weekly scalp DPC. Specimen: whole blood, collected in connection with sensitization to the hapten diphenylcyclopropenone (DPC). The receptors derive from a woman aged 60-75 years with alopecia areata. Some clones in this sample may be carry-over from other donors' samples.

The V gene is TRBV11-2, the J gene TRBJ2-1; TRBD2 agrees at 7 bases. CDR1 is SGHAT, CDR2 FQNNGV, per germline. The CDR3 contains 16 residues. V gave up 6 bases and J gave up 4 bases; unmatched junction bases: 12. CDR3 sequence reads: CASRAGVPRQYNEQFF. DNA of the CDR3: TGTGCCAGCAGGGCGGGGGTACCCAGACAATACAATGAGCAGTTCTTC.

This clonotype showed up many times. CDR3 sequence reads: CASSRTSGGAGFADTQYF. CDR3 in DNA: TGTGCCAGCAGCCGGACTAGCGGGGGGGCTGGGTTTGCAGATACGCAGTATTTT. V is TRBV7-3 and J is TRBJ2-3; 15 bases fit TRBD2. The V and J ends lost 5 bases and 4 bases, in that order; junction bases with no gene match: 10. Per the germline V gene, CDR1 is SGHTA and CDR2 is FQGTGA. CDR3 length equals 18 residues.

This clonotype was detected a few times. The chain has TRBV11-3 and TRBJ2-1; 11 nucleotides align to TRBD2. The germline V gene has CDR1 SGHNT and CDR2 YENEEA. V gave up 5 bases and J gave up 5 bases; unmatched junction bases: 5. The length of the CDR3 is 15 residues. CDR3 sequence reads: CASSRGTSGNNEQFF. CDR3 nucleotide sequence: TGTGCCAGCAGCAGGGGGACTAGCGGAAACAATGAGCAGTTCTTC. Complete variable domain (other parts from reference TRBV11-3 and TRBJ2-1): EAGVVQSPRYKIIEKKQPVAFWCNPISGHNTLYWYLQNLGQGPELLIRYENEEAVDDSQLPKDRFSAERLKGVDSTLKIQPAELGDSAVYLCASSRGTSGNNEQFFGPGTRLTVL.

The chain joins TRBV10-3 to TRBJ1-5, with D uncertain. Trimming took 4 bases from V and 1 from J, leaving 11 bases between them. This CDR3 contains 15 residues. Germline V gene data show CDR1 as ENHRY and CDR2 as SYGVKD. The DNA for the CDR3 is TGTGCCATCAGTGCTACGGCCGGGAGCAATCAGCCCCAGCATTTT. Its translation: CAISATAGSNQPQHF.

This clonotype has only a few counts. This chain connects TRBV29-1 to TRBJ1-1; the D gene is possibly TRBD1 (5 bases). Trimming removed 4 bases at V and 4 bases at J, with 13 bases between. The V gene's germline CDR1 is SQVTM and CDR2 ANQGSEA. This CDR3 region has 13 residues. The CDR3 nucleotides are TGCAGCGTTGGGGGCTTAGAGGGCACTGAAGCTTTCTTT. It codes for CSVGGLEGTEAFF.

This clonotype was recorded at least ten times. The chain recombines TRBV2 with TRBJ2-1; 7 nucleotides match TRBD1. CDR1 is SNHLY and CDR2 is FYNNEI in the germline V gene. CDR3 size: 14 residues. J was trimmed by 0 bases and V by 8 bases; bases with no gene match: 4. Here the CDR3 reads CASRGQTSYNEQFF. CDR3 sequence (DNA): TGTGCCAGCCGGGGACAGACCTCCTACAATGAGCAGTTCTTC.

This sequence joins TRBV28 and TRBJ2-3, with 12 bases lining up with TRBD2. After removal of 2 bases from V and 5 bases from J, the junction contained 2 bases not matched to a gene. This CDR3 region has 15 residues. Germline CDR1 MDHEN, CDR2 SYDVKM. CDR3 nucleotides: TGTGCCAGCAGTTTACTAGCGGGGGGGATAGATACGCAGTATTTT. Translating gives CASSLLAGGIDTQYF.

This clonotype was observed a few times. The genes are TRBV19 and TRBJ2-7; weak D call: TRBD1 (6 bases). From germline, CDR1 is LNHDA and CDR2 SQIVND (reference sequence). CDR3 length: 14 residues. With 1 base removed from V and 3 bases from J, the gap between germline ends came to 10 bases. The CDR3 sequence: CASSIGRGIYEQYF. CDR3 in DNA: TGTGCCAGTAGTATAGGCAGGGGAATCTACGAGCAGTACTTC.

This clonotype was seen repeatedly, ten times or more. The rearrangement uses TRBV4-1 and TRBJ2-2; 9 positions match TRBD2. Trimming took 2 bases from V and 6 from J; bases not matched to a gene: 7. Looked up from germline, CDR1 is MGHRA and CDR2 is YSYEKL. The CDR3 runs to 16 residues. The CDR3 DNA sequence: TGCGCCAGCAGCCAATCGTCTGCGGGGGGGTCCGGGGAGCTGTTTTTT. It encodes CASSQSSAGGSGELFF.

The chain employs TRBV10-3 and TRBJ1-5, with no clear D. Trimming stripped 3 bases from V and 4 bases from J, with 4 bases between. The CDR3 length is 12 residues. Germline values: CDR1 ENHRY, CDR2 SYGVKD. The chain's CDR3 is CAISDRNQPQHF. CDR3 nucleotide sequence: TGTGCCATCAGTGACAGAAATCAGCCCCAGCATTTT.

The chain employs TRBV20-1 and TRBJ2-7; possibly TRBD2 for D (5 bases). The V end was cut by 3 bases, the J end by 0 bases, with 15 bases between. Germline lookup yields CDR1 DFQATT and CDR2 SNEGSKA (reference sequence). The CDR3 extends over 15 amino acids. CDR3 in DNA: TGCAGTGCTAGGGACCCTACCCGGGACTCCTACGAGCAGTACTTC. The encoded protein is CSARDPTRDSYEQYF.

CDR3 nucleotide sequence: TGTGCCAGCAGTTTATTTGGCGGTTTGAACTCCTACGAGCAGTACTTC. Translating gives CASSLFGGLNSYEQYF. The chain recombines TRBV27 with TRBJ2-7; unclear D gene. V was pared by 1 base and J by 0 bases, with 13 bases between. From germline, CDR1 is MNHEY and CDR2 SMNVEV (reference sequence). The CDR3 runs to 16 residues.

This clonotype was detected only a few times. The rearrangement joins TRBV6-5 to TRBJ1-1; D not certain. CDR1 is MNHEY, CDR2 SVGAGI, per germline. V was pared by 8 bases and J by 4 bases, with 20 bases between. There are 15 residues in the CDR3. The CDR3: CASVNNPAAGTEAFF. CDR3 nucleotide sequence: TGTGCCAGCGTTAATAACCCCGCCGCGGGCACTGAAGCTTTCTTT.

This clonotype was seen only once. The chain recombines TRBV12-3 or TRBV12-4 with TRBJ1-2; D is unclear. CDR3 size: 11 residues. V was trimmed by 3 bases and J by 8 bases, leaving 7 bases between them. CDR3 amino acids: CASSFLVGYTF. The CDR3 coding sequence is TGTGCCAGCAGTTTTCTGGTCGGCTACACCTTC.

This clonotype was detected ten times or more. V is TRBV6-5 and J is TRBJ1-2, with D tentatively TRBD1 (6 bases). The CDR3 is 15 amino acids. V lost 2 bases and J lost 6, with 16 bases in between. Germline CDR1 and CDR2: MNHEY and SVGAGI. The chain's CDR3 is CASSYRSTGRNGYTF. The CDR3 DNA reads as TGTGCCAGCAGTTACCGATCCACAGGGAGAAATGGCTACACCTTC.

The V call is TRBV18, the J call TRBJ1-5; D is unclear. The germline V gene has CDR1 KGHSH and CDR2 LQKENI. V dropped 6 bases and J dropped 0 bases, with 12 bases sitting between them. There are 15 residues in the CDR3. CDR3 sequence (DNA): TGTGCCAGCTCTCCCAGCGTTTATAGCAATCAGCCCCAGCATTTT. The encoded protein is CASSPSVYSNQPQHF.

This clonotype was detected a few times. The chain employs TRBV6-5 and TRBJ1-5, with D hard to call. V shed 2 bases and J shed 4 bases, with 12 bases lying between them. This CDR3 is built from 15 residues. Germline values: CDR1 MNHEY, CDR2 SVGAGI. The CDR3 DNA reads TGTGCCAGCAGTTACGCGAGTGGGCTGAATCAGCCCCAGCATTTT. Its translation: CASSYASGLNQPQHF.

There are many counts of this clonotype. V gene TRBV21-1 combines with J gene TRBJ2-7; TRBD1 is taken as the D call from the table, unchecked against the DNA. TRBV21-1 is a listed pseudogene. This CDR3 is 15 amino acids long. The CDR3 sequence is CASSKEARGLSEQYF. CDR3 in DNA: TGTGCCAGCAGCAAAGAGGCCAGGGGGCTTTCCGAGCAGTACTTC.

The chain combines TRBV2 with TRBJ1-4; D gene unclear. The V gene lost 8 bases and the J gene lost 6 bases, with 13 bases spanning the gap. Germline V CDR1 and CDR2: SNHLY, FYNNEI. This CDR3 comprises 13 residues. CDR3 coding DNA: TGTGCCAGCTCCGGGATAAATGATGAAAAACTGTTTTTT. Its translation is CASSGINDEKLFF.

The chain employs TRBV10-3 and TRBJ1-5; no clear D. This CDR3 comprises 14 residues. Deletions cut 2 bases from V and 2 bases from J, with 7 bases between. From germline, CDR1 is ENHRY and CDR2 SYGVKD. CDR3 loop: CAISEREGNQPQHF. The CDR3 DNA follows: TGTGCCATCAGTGAGCGTGAGGGCAATCAGCCCCAGCATTTT.

V gene TRBV6-1 combines with J gene TRBJ2-7, with D possibly being TRBD2 (7 bases). Trimming stripped 1 base from V and 4 bases from J, with 14 bases between. This CDR3 is 15 amino acids long. The germline V gene has CDR1 MNHNS and CDR2 SASEGT. The CDR3 DNA reads as TGTGCCAGCAGTGAAGTATCGGGGGGCCTTTACGAGCAGTACTTC. Amino acids: CASSEVSGGLYEQYF.

The table lists this clonotype with many counts. The chain combines TRBV20-1 with TRBJ1-1; perhaps TRBD1 as D (6 bases). This CDR3 contains 14 residues. Germline CDR1 and CDR2: DFQATT and SNEGSKA (reference sequence). Trimming removed 6 bases at V and 1 base at J, with 15 bases between. CDR3 region: CSAGDPGQNTEAFF. The CDR3 DNA is TGCAGTGCCGGAGACCCGGGACAGAACACTGAAGCTTTCTTT.

This clonotype was counted ten times or more. The V call is TRBV5-1, the J call TRBJ2-7; D unclear. This CDR3 has 15 residues. CDR1 and CDR2 from the germline V gene are SGHRS and YFSETQ. V was clipped by 1 base and J by 0 bases, with 11 bases between them. CDR3 sequence: CASSLLLLNSYEQYF. CDR3 bases: TGCGCCAGCAGCTTGCTCCTACTTAACTCCTACGAGCAGTACTTC.

This clonotype came up many times. CDR3 in amino acids: CSAVPQGSDGYTF. CDR3 nucleotides: TGCAGTGCCGTTCCCCAGGGGAGCGATGGCTACACCTTC. The gene calls are TRBV20-1 and TRBJ1-2; D is possibly TRBD1 (6 bases). The CDR3 is 13 amino acids. Germline V CDR1 and CDR2: DFQATT, SNEGSKA (reference sequence). V shed 6 bases and J shed 6 bases, with 17 bases lying between them.

The CDR3 coding sequence is TGCAGTGCGGCTAGGGCAGCCGAACCGTACGAGCAGTACTTC. It translates to CSAARAAEPYEQYF. The chain joins TRBV20-1 to TRBJ2-7, with D uncertain. The germline CDR1 and CDR2 sequences are DFQATT and SNEGSKA (reference sequence). The V and J ends lost 6 bases and 4 bases respectively, with 19 bases between them. The CDR3 consists of 14 residues.

This clonotype has ten or more counts. The gene calls are TRBV12-3 or TRBV12-4 and TRBJ1-3; D is unclear. This CDR3 contains 15 residues. V was shortened by 6 bases and J by 5 bases, with 17 bases between the two germline ends. The CDR3 nucleotides read TGTGCCAGCAGCATCTATGGTGCTCGCCGAAACACCATATATTTT. This gives the protein CASSIYGARRNTIYF.

This clonotype occurred many times. J is TRBJ2-3 and V is TRBV11-2, with 8 bases identical to TRBD2. J gave up 3 bases and V 6 bases, and 14 bases lay outside the gene matches. The CDR3 length is 17 residues. The germline gives CDR1 SGHAT, CDR2 FQNNGV. CDR3 DNA: TGTGCCAGCAGTGAGGGAAGCGGGGGTGCTGTAACAGATACGCAGTATTTT. Protein product: CASSEGSGGAVTDTQYF.